A selection of T cell receptor beta chains follows, all from one sample in a study of blood T cells in healthy people across ages. MiXCR, run by TCRdb on the 5' RACE reads, gives a single entry per CDR3 protein. The sample has fewer than 2 million distinct CDR3 sequences, 30% to 40% seen once. Sequenced input: blood. Receptors were obtained from a human donor in good health. Both conserved end residues are part of each CDR3. The D gene is left open where the match is weak. A clone size is listed for some rows: how often the clone was seen (once, few, many), or a class if it is expanded.

CDR3aa: CATSDFSGYNEQFF
CDR3nt: TGTGCCACCAGTGATTTCAGCGGATACAATGAGCAGTTCTTC
j_gene: TRBJ2-1
v_gene: TRBV24-1
d_gene: .
abundance: many
len: 14

CDR3aa: CASSQGTAPQYF
CDR3nt: TGTGCCAGCAGCCAGGGTACAGCCCCGCAGTATTTT
j_gene: TRBJ2-3
v_gene: TRBV4-2
d_gene: .
abundance: few
len: 12

CDR3aa: CASSPFKGNEQFF
CDR3nt: TGTGCCAGCAGTCCATTTAAGGGAAATGAGCAGTTCTTC
j_gene: TRBJ2-1
v_gene: TRBV3-1
d_gene: .
abundance: .
len: 13

CDR3aa: CASSPFFITSGPTNYGYTF
CDR3nt: TGTGCCAGCAGTCCCTTCTTCATAACCTCTGGCCCCACTAACTATGGCTACACCTTC
j_gene: TRBJ1-2
v_gene: TRBV27
d_gene: .
abundance: .
len: 19

CDR3aa: CASGLVVGSNQPQHF
CDR3nt: TGTGCTAGTGGTTTGGTAGTCGGAAGCAATCAGCCCCAGCATTTT
j_gene: TRBJ1-5
v_gene: TRBV12-5
d_gene: .
abundance: .
len: 15

CDR3aa: CASSLEYRVSYGYTF
CDR3nt: TGTGCCAGCAGCTTAGAATACAGGGTGTCCTATGGCTACACCTTC
j_gene: TRBJ1-2
v_gene: TRBV7-2
d_gene: .
abundance: few
len: 15

CDR3aa: CASSKGWGYGYTF
CDR3nt: TGTGCCAGCAGTAAGGGCTGGGGCTATGGCTACACCTTC
j_gene: TRBJ1-2
v_gene: TRBV6-4
d_gene: .
abundance: .
len: 13

CDR3aa: CASSIRDSTLNYGYTF
CDR3nt: TGTGCCAGTAGTATCCGGGACAGTACTCTTAACTATGGCTACACCTTC
j_gene: TRBJ1-2
v_gene: TRBV19
d_gene: TRBD1
abundance: .
len: 16

CDR3aa: CAISESQETFYYGYTF
CDR3nt: TGTGCCATCAGTGAGTCCCAGGAGACTTTCTACTATGGCTACACCTTC
j_gene: TRBJ1-2
v_gene: TRBV10-3
d_gene: .
abundance: .
len: 16

CDR3aa: CASSHQGGMEKLFF
CDR3nt: TGCGCCAGCAGCCACCAGGGAGGAATGGAAAAACTGTTTTTT
j_gene: TRBJ1-4
v_gene: TRBV4-3
d_gene: .
abundance: .
len: 14

CDR3aa: CASSLVGWMSNEQFF
CDR3nt: TGTGCCAGCAGCTTGGTAGGGTGGATGAGCAATGAGCAGTTCTTC
j_gene: TRBJ2-1
v_gene: TRBV5-6
d_gene: .
abundance: few
len: 15

CDR3aa: CASSYMRGGSSYNEQFF
CDR3nt: TGCGCCAGCAGCTATATGCGTGGAGGGAGCTCCTACAATGAGCAGTTCTTC
j_gene: TRBJ2-1
v_gene: TRBV5-1
d_gene: .
abundance: .
len: 17

CDR3aa: CSARVGGDRNEQFF
CDR3nt: TGCAGTGCTAGAGTAGGGGGAGACCGCAATGAGCAGTTCTTC
j_gene: TRBJ2-1
v_gene: TRBV20-1
d_gene: .
abundance: few
len: 14

CDR3aa: CSADPVLDTQYF
CDR3nt: TGCAGCGCCGACCCAGTCCTAGATACGCAGTATTTT
j_gene: TRBJ2-3
v_gene: TRBV29-1
d_gene: .
abundance: many
len: 12

CDR3aa: CASSRPWGRQGQSLSYEQYF
CDR3nt: TGTGCCAGCAGTCGCCCCTGGGGGAGACAGGGACAAAGTTTATCCTACGAGCAGTACTTC
j_gene: TRBJ2-7
v_gene: TRBV28
d_gene: TRBD1
abundance: many
len: 20

CDR3aa: CASSLDGTAIYGYTF
CDR3nt: TGCGCCAGCAGCTTGGATGGGACAGCCATCTATGGCTACACCTTC
j_gene: TRBJ1-2
v_gene: TRBV5-1
d_gene: TRBD1
abundance: .
len: 15

CDR3aa: CASSTPGTGDSPLHF
CDR3nt: TGTGCCAGCAGTACCCCTGGGACAGGGGATTCACCCCTCCACTTT
j_gene: TRBJ1-6
v_gene: TRBV28
d_gene: TRBD1
abundance: .
len: 15